Detailed here is one T cell receptor (beta chain). The clone's antigen remains unknown. Base qualities were left out, and no much larger clone turns up one base away. The sample comes from a study of T cell repertoires in MIS-A myocarditis (dated by TCRdb to 2022 to 2024). The QIAamp DNA FFPE kit was used to extract genomic DNA from formalin-fixed paraffin-embedded autopsy tissue. TCRbeta CDR3 regions were amplified with the immunoSEQ bias-controlled multiplex PCR and sequenced at high throughput. In the authors' own workflow: The immunoSEQ vendor pipeline collapsed and filtered CDR3 sequences to measure the abundance and frequency of each unique TCRbeta CDR3. Dominant CDR3 amino acid sequences were clustered with SARS-CoV-2-specific ImmuneCODE TCRbeta sequences by CD-HIT at a 90% global sequence identity threshold. Clones at frequencies from 0.1 to 1 were categorized as hyperexpanded, and clones at frequencies from 0.01 to 0.1 were categorized as large. The CDR3 amino acid sequences and the V and J gene assignments of the dominant clones were confirmed with MiXCR. The R stringdist package was used to calculate Levenshtein distances between the patient clonotypes and the ImmuneCODE hits. TCRdb obtained this table from immuneACCESS and retained in-frame rearrangements with V and J assigned. These tables miss some clones; where compared with another copy, unresolved V genes account for less than half of the shortfall, and the remainder is unexplained. The V and J calls and clone size come from that table; D and trimming were worked out from the DNA. The sample includes around 6,100 clones, with nearly 80% observed a single time. The ten largest account for roughly 19% of the sample.

In the germline V gene (reference sequence), CDR1 corresponds to LNHDA and CDR2 to SQIVND. The CDR3 holds 14 amino acids from the cysteine to the phenylalanine. The DNA shown is the 42-base CDR3, in frame from base 1. V is reduced by 5 bases and J by 0 bases, leaving a spacing of 9 bases between them. This TCR derives from a man aged 18 to 29 with fulminant myocarditis from multisystem inflammatory syndrome in adults (MIS-A) after COVID-19. Sequencing was carried out using right inferior lung lobe tissue obtained at autopsy. Recombination joined TRBV19 with TRBJ2-3; the D gene identity is not certain. The DNA is TGTGCCAGTAGTGCCCGGCCTAGCACAGATACGCAGTATTTT. This is translated as CASSARPSTDTQYF.